The 26 T cell receptor beta chains reported below all come from one sample, sequenced in a study of blood T cell repertoires in COVID-19. Sequencing was performed with immunoSEQ multiplex PCR; in TCRdb, only in-frame clones are kept and a portion is missing. The sample includes a few hundred thousand clones, 85% of them seen just once. The sample consisted of PBMCs or T cells enriched from blood (not recorded which). Every receptor here comes from a woman in her forties or fifties who had recovered from COVID-19.

The chain carries TRBV3-1 (or the pseudogene TRBV3-2) and TRBJ1-1, with 7 nucleotides matching TRBD1. Trimming took 4 bases from V and 5 from J; bases not matched to a gene: 7. Germline lookup yields CDR1 LGHDT and CDR2 YNNKEL (reference sequence). The CDR3 is 14 residues long. CDR3 loop: CASSRNRGLTEAFF. The CDR3 coding sequence is TGTGCCAGCAGCCGAAATAGGGGGCTGACTGAAGCTTTCTTT.

This chain connects TRBV11-3 to TRBJ1-1; tentatively, D is TRBD1 (5 bases). The CDR3 spans 17 residues. The V and J ends lost 1 base and 1 base respectively, with 16 bases between them. Germline CDR1 reads SGHNT; CDR2 reads YENEEA. The DNA for the CDR3 is TGTGCCAGCAGCTTAGTTTGGTCAGCGGGACCGAACACTGAAGCTTTCTTT. Its protein product is CASSLVWSAGPNTEAFF.

The chain links TRBV30 to TRBJ2-5; 13 bases fit TRBD2. V was clipped by 3 bases and J by 7 bases; unmatched bases: 14. The CDR3 extends over 17 amino acids. CDR1 and CDR2 (germline): GTSNPN, SVGIG (reference sequence). The CDR3 loop is CAWSQGLAGTARWTQYF. CDR3 DNA: TGTGCCTGGAGCCAGGGACTAGCGGGGACCGCCAGGTGGACCCAGTACTTC.

This chain links TRBV3-1 (or the pseudogene TRBV3-2) with TRBJ1-3; D is undetermined. This CDR3 region has 15 residues. Germline V gene sequence: CDR1 LGHDT, CDR2 YNNKEL (reference sequence). Trimming removed 2 bases from V and 0 bases from J, with 8 bases in between. The CDR3 bases are TGTGCCAGCAGCCAAACCCAGCGCTCTGGAAACACCATATATTTT. This sequence encodes CASSQTQRSGNTIYF.

This clone came up a few times. This chain joins TRBV15 and TRBJ1-2; maybe TRBD1 (5 bases). Trimming stripped 3 bases from V and 2 bases from J, with 10 bases between. This CDR3 contains 14 residues. Germline V CDR1 and CDR2: LNHNV, YYDKDF (reference sequence). Here the CDR3 DNA reads TGTGCCACCAGCAGCAGGGTTTTAAACTATGGCTACACCTTC. This codes for CATSSRVLNYGYTF.

This rearrangement joins TRBV30 to TRBJ1-5; possible D gene TRBD1, 5 bases. Trimming stripped 1 base from V and 3 bases from J, with 7 bases between. This CDR3 has 13 residues. Germline CDR1 GTSNPN, CDR2 SVGIG (reference sequence). In DNA, the CDR3 is TGTGCCTGGAGTGCAGGGTACAATCAGCCCCAGCATTTT. This encodes CAWSAGYNQPQHF.

The chain couples TRBV6-5 to TRBJ1-4, with D maybe TRBD1 (5 bases). The V and J ends lost 0 bases and 7 bases respectively, with 15 bases between them. The CDR3 spans 16 residues. Germline lookup yields CDR1 MNHEY and CDR2 SVGAGI. The CDR3 loop is CASSYSGHSKAEKLFF. Written as DNA, the CDR3 is TGTGCCAGCAGTTACTCTGGACATTCTAAGGCTGAAAAACTGTTTTTT.

The CDR3 DNA reads TGTGCCAGTCGGGGTAATTCACCCCTCCACTTT. This translates into CASRGNSPLHF. This chain joins TRBV19 and TRBJ1-6; the D is unclear. V was clipped by 8 bases and J by 6 bases, with 5 bases between them. The CDR3 contains 11 residues. CDR1 and CDR2 from the germline V gene are LNHDA and SQIVND (reference sequence).

This chain links TRBV19 with TRBJ1-5, with D uncertain. Germline CDR1 reads LNHDA; CDR2 reads SQIVND (reference sequence). The CDR3 length is 16 residues. The V end was cut by 3 bases, the J end by 1 base, with 13 bases between. In DNA form, the CDR3 reads TGTGCCAGTAGTATTAGCACGCAAAGGAGCAATCAGCCCCAGCATTTT. This translates into CASSISTQRSNQPQHF.

The chain combines TRBV5-6 with TRBJ1-2; TRBD1 agrees at 7 bases. The ends lost 0 bases at V and 2 bases at J; junction bases unmatched: 4. Germline V CDR1 and CDR2: SGHDT, YYEEEE. CDR3 length: 15 residues. CDR3 sequence: CASSLEGAGNYGYTF. CDR3 coding DNA: TGTGCCAGCAGCTTGGAGGGGGCAGGAAACTATGGCTACACCTTC.

The CDR3 loop reads CASSLGGTQPQHF. The CDR3 DNA is TGTGCCAGCAGTTTAGGGGGGACTCAGCCCCAGCATTTT. J is TRBJ1-5 and V is TRBV28; possibly TRBD1 for D (5 bases). This CDR3 has 13 amino acids. The germline V and J ends were trimmed by 2 bases and 6 bases, with 8 bases remaining between them. The germline V gene has CDR1 MDHEN and CDR2 SYDVKM.

This rearrangement joins TRBV20-1 to TRBJ1-5, with a possible D match to TRBD1 (5 bases). The V end lost 3 bases, the J end lost 0 bases, and 9 bases lay between the germline ends. Germline lookup yields CDR1 DFQATT and CDR2 SNEGSKA (reference sequence). CDR3 size: 14 residues. In nucleotides, the CDR3 is TGCAGTGCTAGTCGACAGAATAGCAATCAGCCCCAGCATTTT. This gives the protein CSASRQNSNQPQHF.

The chain is built from TRBV5-4 and TRBJ1-1; no definite D call. CDR3 length: 13 residues. CDR1 and CDR2 (germline): SGHNT, YYREEE (reference sequence). Trimming took 4 bases from V and 3 from J, leaving 10 bases between them. CDR3 DNA sequence: TGTGCCAGCAGCACAGATTGGGACACTGAAGCTTTCTTT. Amino acid sequence: CASSTDWDTEAFF. Combining the CDR3 with reference TRBV5-4 and TRBJ1-1 gives the whole variable domain ETGVTQSPTHLIKTRGQQVTLRCSSQSGHNTVSWYQQALGQGPQFIFQYYREEENGRGNFPPRFSGLQFPNYSSELNVNALELDDSALYLCASSTDWDTEAFFGQGTRLTVV.

The chain couples TRBV19 to TRBJ1-1, with 7 nucleotides matching TRBD1. Germline-derived CDR1 and CDR2 are LNHDA and SQIVND (reference sequence). V lost 6 bases, J lost 5 bases, and 6 bases stayed unmatched. The CDR3 consists of 13 residues. For the CDR3, the DNA is TGTGCCAGTAGGCCAGGGGGTTGGACTGAAGCTTTCTTT. Amino acids: CASRPGGWTEAFF.

The J gene is TRBJ2-7, the V gene TRBV30, with a weak D call TRBD1 (5 bases). Trimming took 5 bases from V and 3 from J, leaving 11 bases between them. The CDR3 totals 12 residues. Germline V CDR1 and CDR2: GTSNPN, SVGIG (reference sequence). The DNA for the CDR3 is TGTGCCTGGGAGCGTGGACACTACGAGCAGTACTTC. This translates into CAWERGHYEQYF.

V gene TRBV7-2 combines with J gene TRBJ2-2; 7 nucleotides align to TRBD2. V gave up 6 bases and J gave up 6 bases; unmatched junction bases: 7. This CDR3 spans 14 amino acids. The V gene's germline CDR1 is SGHTA and CDR2 FQGNSA. The CDR3 here is CASRLGLGPGELFF. In nucleotides, the CDR3 is TGTGCCAGCAGACTCGGACTAGGACCCGGGGAGCTGTTTTTT.

This chain connects TRBV5-4 to TRBJ2-2, with D possibly being TRBD1 (6 bases). CDR3 length equals 16 residues. Deletions cut 4 bases from V and 0 bases from J, with 13 bases between. Germline assignment: CDR1 SGHNT and CDR2 YYREEE (reference sequence). CDR3 protein: CASSGGQLANTGELFF. Here the CDR3 DNA reads TGTGCCAGCAGCGGCGGACAGCTCGCGAACACCGGGGAGCTGTTTTTT.

CDR3 residues: CAEHDSGANVLTF. The CDR3 DNA reads TGTGCCGAGCACGACTCTGGGGCCAACGTCCTGACTTTC. The J gene is TRBJ2-6, the V gene TRBV5-4; the D is unclear. The CDR3 is 13 amino acids. CDR1 is SGHNT and CDR2 is YYREEE in the germline V gene (reference sequence). Trimming removed 10 bases at V and 0 bases at J, with 8 bases between.

The chain uses TRBV28 and TRBJ1-2, with 9 positions matching TRBD1. This CDR3 is built from 15 residues. CDR1 and CDR2 from the germline V gene are MDHEN and SYDVKM. Trimming took 6 bases from V and 4 from J; bases not matched to a gene: 9. This chain's CDR3 is CASRLYRGQGYGYTF. The CDR3 region has the DNA TGTGCCAGCAGACTATACAGGGGGCAGGGCTATGGCTACACCTTC.

This chain links TRBV6-2 or TRBV6-3 with TRBJ1-1; a weak D match, TRBD1 (6 bases). The germline V and J ends were trimmed by 5 bases and 11 bases, with 18 bases remaining between them. Germline-derived CDR1 and CDR2 are MNHEY and SVGEGT. CDR3 length: 13 residues. The CDR3 is CASSPAGEGEAFF. As DNA, the CDR3 is TGTGCCAGCAGTCCGGCTGGGGAGGGGGAGGCTTTCTTT.

The sample holds a few counts of this clone. The chain combines TRBV3-1 (or the pseudogene TRBV3-2) with TRBJ2-2; a weak D match, TRBD2 (5 bases). The CDR3 length is 14 residues. Germline-derived CDR1 and CDR2 are LGHDT and YNNKEL (reference sequence). The V end was cut by 3 bases, the J end by 1 base, with 6 bases between. CDR3: CASSHTRNTGELFF. The CDR3 coding sequence is TGTGCCAGCAGCCATACTAGGAACACCGGGGAGCTGTTTTTT.

The chain uses TRBV14 and TRBJ2-3; possible D gene TRBD2, 5 bases. Germline V CDR1 and CDR2: SGHDN, FVKESK. V was pared by 2 bases and J by 4 bases, with 10 bases between. The CDR3 totals 14 residues. The CDR3 region is CASSQLGLADTQYF. The CDR3, as DNA: TGTGCCAGCAGCCAACTAGGACTGGCAGATACGCAGTATTTT. The variable domain in full, with the rest retrieved from reference TRBV14 and TRBJ2-3, is EAGVTQFPSHSVIEKGQTVTLRCDPISGHDNLYWYRRVMGKEIKFLLHFVKESKQDESGMPNNRFLAERTGGTYSTLKVQPAELEDSGVYFCASSQLGLADTQYFGPGTRLTVL.

With regard to this clone: This CDR3 is also generated by other DNA sequences in the sample. The rearrangement links TRBV18 to TRBJ2-7; 12 bases agree with TRBD1. The CDR3 consists of 15 residues. The trim removed 3 bases at V and 3 bases at J, leaving 3 bases unmatched. Germline-derived CDR1 and CDR2 are KGHSH and LQKENI. CDR3 in amino acids: CASSPGTGGIYEQYF. In DNA, the CDR3 is TGTGCCAGCTCACCGGGGACAGGGGGCATCTACGAGCAGTACTTC.

A few counts support this clone. The gene calls are TRBV5-1 and TRBJ2-3; the match to TRBD2 covers 7 bases. The CDR3 is made up of 14 amino acids. The J segment lost 4 bases and the V segment lost 5 bases, leaving 7 bases of the junction unmatched. The germline gives CDR1 SGHRS, CDR2 YFSETQ. The chain's CDR3 is CASSTRTRSDTQYF. CDR3 coding DNA: TGCGCCAGCAGTACCAGGACTAGATCAGATACGCAGTATTTT. The full variable domain, rest sourced from reference TRBV5-1 and TRBJ2-3, is KAGVTQTPRYLIKTRGQQVTLSCSPISGHRSVSWYQQTPGQGLQFLFEYFSETQRNKGNFPGRFSGRQFSNSRSEMNVSTLELGDSALYLCASSTRTRSDTQYFGPGTRLTVL.

V is TRBV7-2 and J is TRBJ2-7; tentatively, D is TRBD2 (5 bases). CDR1 and CDR2 (germline): SGHTA, FQGNSA. The CDR3 is made up of 14 amino acids. Trimming stripped 3 bases from V and 3 bases from J, with 12 bases between. CDR3 residues: CASSFRPSNYEQYF. For the CDR3, the DNA is TGTGCCAGCAGCTTCCGACCTAGCAACTACGAGCAGTACTTC.

The DNA for the CDR3 is TGTGCCAGCAGCTTCAATTCCCCCACTGAAGCTTTCTTT. This sequence encodes CASSFNSPTEAFF. The chain employs TRBV11-2 and TRBJ1-1; D unclear. Germline assignment: CDR1 SGHAT and CDR2 FQNNGV. Trimming removed 3 bases from V and 4 bases from J, with 9 bases in between. This CDR3 has 13 residues.